Listed here is a single TCR beta chain. Antigen unknown. The trim removed 3 bases at V and 3 bases at J, leaving 0 bases unmatched. This CDR3 comprises 14 residues. CDR1 SGDLS and CDR2 YYNGEE come from the germline V gene. TCRdb keeps only in-frame clones here, not all; method: immunoSEQ multiplex PCR. The sample holds roughly 34,000 clones, 81% seen once. The sample comes from a study of STAT5B mutations in CD4+ large granular lymphocyte leukemia. Whole-study findings and limits: Without putative leukemic clones, patient CD4-sorted repertoires remained more clonal than healthy CD4+ repertoires.

The clonotype originates from a human donor in good health. V gene TRBV9 combines with J gene TRBJ1-4; 9 nucleotides agree with TRBD1. The sequenced sample consisted of CD4+ T cells from blood buffy coats. CDR3 nucleotides: TGTGCCAGCAGCGGACAGGGGGCTAATGAAAAACTGTTTTTT. It translates to CASSGQGANEKLFF.